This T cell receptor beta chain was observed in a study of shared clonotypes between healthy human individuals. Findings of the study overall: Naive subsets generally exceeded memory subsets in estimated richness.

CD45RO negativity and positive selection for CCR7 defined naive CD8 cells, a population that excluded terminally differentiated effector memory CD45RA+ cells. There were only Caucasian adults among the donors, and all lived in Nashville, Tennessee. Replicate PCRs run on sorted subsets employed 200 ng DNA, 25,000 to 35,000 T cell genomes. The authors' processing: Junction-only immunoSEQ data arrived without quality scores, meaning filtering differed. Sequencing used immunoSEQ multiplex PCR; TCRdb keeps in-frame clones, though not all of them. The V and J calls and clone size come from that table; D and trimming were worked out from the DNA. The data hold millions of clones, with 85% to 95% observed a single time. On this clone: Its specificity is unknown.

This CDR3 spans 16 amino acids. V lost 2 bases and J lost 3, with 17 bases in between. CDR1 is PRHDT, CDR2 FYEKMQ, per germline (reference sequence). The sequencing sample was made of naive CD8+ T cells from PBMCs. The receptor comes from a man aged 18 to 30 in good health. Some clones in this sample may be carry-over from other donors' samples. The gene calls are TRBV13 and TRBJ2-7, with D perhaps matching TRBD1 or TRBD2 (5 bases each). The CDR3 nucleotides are TGTGCCAGCAGCTTAAGACCCCGGGACCCTAACTACGAGCAGTACTTC. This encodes CASSLRPRDPNYEQYF.